The entry that follows covers one TCR beta chain sequence. Its antigen is unidentified. The CDR3 is 14 residues long. The junction had 3 bases not matched to a gene; V was cut back by 4 bases and J by 3 bases. The V gene's germline CDR1 is LNHDA and CDR2 SQIVND (reference sequence). The sample comes from a study of T cell responses to AZD1222 COVID-19 vaccine. Study summary: Doses given second, at about 4 or about 12 weeks, were pooled.

Study-wide points: CD4 TCRs covered the whole spike, strongest at regions 160-218 and 743-854. Repertoire sampling happened only post peak T cell response.

The data were produced by immunoSEQ multiplex PCR, yet TCRdb's version contains in-frame clones alone and is incomplete. The sample holds some 150,000 clones, around 90% seen once. The sample consisted of peripheral blood, taken on day 0 of AZD1222 vaccination. The rearrangement links TRBV19 to TRBJ2-7, with TRBD1 identical over 10 bases. The origin of this receptor is an adult in good health. CDR3 residues: CASSRGQGYYEQYF. CDR3 nucleotides: TGTGCCAGTAGTAGGGGACAGGGGTACTACGAGCAGTACTTC.